Following are 12 T cell receptor beta chains from one sample sequenced in a study of long-term antiretroviral therapy in people with HIV. The assay used was immunoSEQ (version v3.0), run at survey level. Clones were sequenced by immunoSEQ multiplex PCR, and TCRdb holds only the in-frame ones, with some missing. The sample consists of under 45,000 clones, roughly nine tenths of them appearing once. Sequenced material: unsorted PBMCs, taken 1.2 years after starting antiretroviral therapy. These receptors all come from a woman aged 45-65 years with HIV.

The rearrangement uses TRBV30 and TRBJ1-4; 10 nucleotides align to TRBD1. V shed 5 bases, J shed 10 bases, and the junction held 7 bases outside the gene matches. The CDR3 loop spans 13 amino acids. Per germline, CDR1 GTSNPN and CDR2 SVGIG (reference sequence). The CDR3 nucleotides read TGTGCCTGGGGACAGGGGGTCTTAGCAAAACTGTTTTTT. Protein sequence: CAWGQGVLAKLFF.

V gene TRBV5-1 combines with J gene TRBJ2-1; D unclear. The CDR3 extends over 14 amino acids. The V end was cut by 0 bases, the J end by 5 bases, with 9 bases between. Germline V gives CDR1 SGHRS, CDR2 YFSETQ. CDR3 in DNA: TGCGCCAGCAGCTTGGTAGTCGGAGACAATGAGCAGTTCTTC. Its translation is CASSLVVGDNEQFF.

This clone was detected a few times. V usage is TRBV19 and J usage is TRBJ1-5; D is undetermined. Germline CDR1 and CDR2: LNHDA and SQIVND (reference sequence). CDR3 size: 13 residues. Trimming pared 10 bases from V and 0 bases from J, leaving 10 bases between. The CDR3 is CATSYVSNQPQHF. The DNA for the CDR3 is TGTGCCACCAGCTACGTTAGCAATCAGCCCCAGCATTTT.

The V and J genes are TRBV19 and TRBJ2-1; TRBD2 agrees at 7 bases. Germline V gene lookup returns CDR1 LNHDA and CDR2 SQIVND (reference sequence). The junction had 11 bases not matched to a gene; V was cut back by 5 bases and J by 7 bases. The CDR3 is 15 residues long. The CDR3 reads CASSLQVGRGNEQFF. CDR3 DNA: TGTGCCAGTAGTCTCCAAGTAGGGCGGGGGAATGAGCAGTTCTTC.

This chain links TRBV29-1 with TRBJ2-3, with D possibly being TRBD2 (6 bases). The length of the CDR3 is 13 residues. The V gene lost 4 bases and the J gene lost 0 bases, with 8 bases spanning the gap. Looked up from germline, CDR1 is SQVTM and CDR2 is ANQGSEA. The CDR3 protein is CSVAGLSTDTQYF. CDR3 bases: TGCAGCGTTGCGGGACTTAGCACAGATACGCAGTATTTT.

The gene calls are TRBV11-2 and TRBJ2-7, with D hard to call. Per germline, CDR1 SGHAT and CDR2 FQNNGV. This CDR3 comprises 13 residues. V was clipped by 3 bases and J by 5 bases, with 11 bases between them. The DNA for the CDR3 is TGTGCCAGCAGCTTCCTACGGATACACGAGCAGTACTTC. It is translated as CASSFLRIHEQYF.

The chain links TRBV5-1 to TRBJ1-1; tentative D call: TRBD1 (5 bases). The CDR3 extends over 17 amino acids. Germline CDR1 and CDR2: SGHRS and YFSETQ. Deletions cut 3 bases from V and 5 bases from J, with 23 bases between. DNA for the CDR3: TGCGCCAGCAGCTCCGAAGAATTGTGGGGCCTCGGGACTGAAGCTTTCTTT. Encoded protein: CASSSEELWGLGTEAFF.

V usage is TRBV6-6 and J usage is TRBJ2-3, with 9 bases aligning to TRBD1. CDR3 size: 16 residues. V lost 5 bases to trimming and J lost 3 bases; unmatched junction nucleotides: 9. Germline V CDR1 and CDR2: MNHNY, SVGAGI (reference sequence). The CDR3 DNA is TGTGCCAGCAGTGGCACAGGGGGCGGTGGTACAGATACGCAGTATTTT. It is translated as CASSGTGGGGTDTQYF.

The chain uses TRBV5-8 and TRBJ2-4; 10 nucleotides line up with TRBD1. The CDR3 has 15 amino acids. The J segment lost 6 bases and the V segment lost 2 bases, leaving 5 bases of the junction unmatched. Germline V gives CDR1 SGHTS, CDR2 YDEGEE. The CDR3: CASSFETGGRNIQYF. In DNA form, the CDR3 reads TGTGCCAGCAGCTTTGAGACAGGGGGCAGAAACATTCAGTACTTC.

This clone has just one count. This chain connects TRBV19 to TRBJ1-3; D unclear. Germline CDR1 and CDR2: LNHDA and SQIVND (reference sequence). The ends were cut back, 3 bases at V and 0 bases at J, with 6 bases in the middle. The CDR3 loop spans 14 amino acids. CDR3 region: CASSIGDSGNTIYF. CDR3 nucleotide sequence: TGTGCCAGTAGTATCGGAGACTCTGGAAACACCATATATTTT.

The V and J genes are TRBV6-5 and TRBJ1-5; 10 bases are shared with TRBD1. Looked up from germline, CDR1 is MNHEY and CDR2 is SVGAGI. This CDR3 has 14 residues. The V and J ends lost 6 bases and 5 bases, in that order; junction bases with no gene match: 4. This CDR3 reads CASRRGTGDQPQHF. In DNA form, the CDR3 reads TGTGCCAGCAGGAGGGGGACAGGGGATCAGCCCCAGCATTTT.

The J gene is TRBJ2-2, the V gene TRBV9, with 7 bases lining up with TRBD1. Looked up from germline, CDR1 is SGDLS and CDR2 is YYNGEE. The V and J ends lost 4 bases and 7 bases, in that order; junction bases with no gene match: 10. The CDR3 runs 15 residues. The CDR3 here is CASSPTGSDGGELFF. The CDR3 DNA follows: TGTGCCAGCAGCCCGACAGGGAGCGACGGCGGGGAGCTGTTTTTT. The complete variable domain, with remaining parts taken from reference TRBV9 and TRBJ2-2, reads DSGVTQTPKHLITATGQRVTLRCSPRSGDLSVYWYQQSLDQGLQFLIQYYNGEERAKGNILERFSAQQFPDLHSELNLSSLELGDSALYFCASSPTGSDGGELFFGEGSRLTVL.